Sequencing of this T cell receptor beta chain was carried out in a study of blood T cells in healthy people across ages (dated by TCRdb to the mid-2010s). At the level of the whole study: In model experiments, template switching captured about one uniquely barcoded TCR beta cDNA molecule for every two T cells. The study measured age-related changes in TCR beta repertoire diversity using deep sequencing normalized with unique cDNA molecular identifiers. The donors were split into four age groups: young (average 16 years), middle-aged (roughly 39), aged (approximately 60) and long-lived (roughly 86). To avoid experimental bias, donors of different ages were spread randomly across the sequencing lanes. Two additional independent replicas of 1 million unique cDNA reads from the same blood draw were analyzed for two donors (one aged 18 to 30 and one aged 80 or older).

With regard to this clonotype: What this receptor recognizes is not known. Nothing much larger sits one base from this clone, and base qualities are not available.

The CDR3 goes from the cysteine to the phenylalanine over 16 residues. The sequence is cut down to CDR3 DNA, 48 bases in frame from base 1. Trimming removed 3 bases from V and 5 bases from J, leaving 18 bases between the germline ends. The germline V gene encodes CDR1 SGHRS and CDR2 YFSETQ. The library relied on 5' RACE. A second PCR of about 7 to 12 cycles was run with a J-beta primer mix and a sample-barcoded 5' primer. A unique molecular identifier was introduced onto each TCR beta cDNA molecule by a template-switch 5' adaptor carrying 12 random nucleotides. Each sample yielded at least 3 million CDR3-containing paired-end reads. First-strand cDNA was synthesized from all RNA with the Mint cDNA synthesis kit, primed by a TRBC-specific oligonucleotide. Following uracil-DNA glycosylase treatment, all cDNA underwent a first 18-cycle PCR with the universal primers M1SS and BC2_uni_R. In the paper's pipeline: For normalization, 1 million high-quality reads were randomly selected from each sample, with every read carrying a distinct molecular identifier. Reads with shared molecular identifiers were discarded instead of being binned into consensus sequences. MiTCR, run with a Q25 quality threshold and the strictest error-elimination algorithm, handled CDR3 identification, clonotype clustering and error correction. Lower-bound total TCR beta diversity was estimated with a nonparametric unseen species model using Euler transformation. TCRdb trimmed public reads at Q25 via fastp, called clones via MiXCR and kept in-frame beta chains. Every entry covers one CDR3 protein and lists the most common genes and DNA from its rows. Clone size and V and J calls follow TCRdb, not the original study. The sample records approximately 1,700,000 distinct CDR3 sequences, about 39% of which are singletons. 20% to 25% of the sample rests with the top ten.

General findings and caveats noted by the study authors: There was a strong correlation between observed TCR beta diversity and the percentage of naive T cells measured by flow cytometry. As age increased, observed TCR beta diversity per million T cells dropped in a roughly linear way, and a significant reduction was already evident by age about 40. Donor CMV infection status was unknown, potentially confounding age-related changes in expanded clonotypes. Estimates of total diversity from one million sequenced T cells were regarded as lower bounds and underestimates. Bulk unsorted PBMC profiling prevented conclusive comparison of naive and antigen-experienced compartments. Compared with the aged group, more naive CD4+ T cells, fewer expanded clones and increased TCR diversity were shown by the long-lived group, suggesting age selection.

The 39 donors, aged roughly 6 to 95 years, were systemically healthy Caucasian individuals from Russia. Each donor gave roughly 9.5 milliliters of peripheral blood, collected into EDTA-treated Vacutainer tubes. Ficoll-Paque density-gradient centrifugation was used to isolate PBMCs, with at least 6 million per sample. Trizol reagent was used to extract total RNA from the PBMCs, yielding at least 6 micrograms per sample. Naive CD45RAhigh/CD27high T cell percentages were measured by flow cytometry on a PBMC aliquot from every donor. The sequence was obtained from a human donor in good health. Rearrangement joined TRBV5-1 to TRBJ2-1; TRBD2 could be the D gene, as 6 bases match. Material: blood. The base sequence is TGCGCCAGCAGCTGGACCGGGGCTGGGGGGAACAATGAGCAGTTCTTC. Translated, it reads CASSWTGAGGNNEQFF.